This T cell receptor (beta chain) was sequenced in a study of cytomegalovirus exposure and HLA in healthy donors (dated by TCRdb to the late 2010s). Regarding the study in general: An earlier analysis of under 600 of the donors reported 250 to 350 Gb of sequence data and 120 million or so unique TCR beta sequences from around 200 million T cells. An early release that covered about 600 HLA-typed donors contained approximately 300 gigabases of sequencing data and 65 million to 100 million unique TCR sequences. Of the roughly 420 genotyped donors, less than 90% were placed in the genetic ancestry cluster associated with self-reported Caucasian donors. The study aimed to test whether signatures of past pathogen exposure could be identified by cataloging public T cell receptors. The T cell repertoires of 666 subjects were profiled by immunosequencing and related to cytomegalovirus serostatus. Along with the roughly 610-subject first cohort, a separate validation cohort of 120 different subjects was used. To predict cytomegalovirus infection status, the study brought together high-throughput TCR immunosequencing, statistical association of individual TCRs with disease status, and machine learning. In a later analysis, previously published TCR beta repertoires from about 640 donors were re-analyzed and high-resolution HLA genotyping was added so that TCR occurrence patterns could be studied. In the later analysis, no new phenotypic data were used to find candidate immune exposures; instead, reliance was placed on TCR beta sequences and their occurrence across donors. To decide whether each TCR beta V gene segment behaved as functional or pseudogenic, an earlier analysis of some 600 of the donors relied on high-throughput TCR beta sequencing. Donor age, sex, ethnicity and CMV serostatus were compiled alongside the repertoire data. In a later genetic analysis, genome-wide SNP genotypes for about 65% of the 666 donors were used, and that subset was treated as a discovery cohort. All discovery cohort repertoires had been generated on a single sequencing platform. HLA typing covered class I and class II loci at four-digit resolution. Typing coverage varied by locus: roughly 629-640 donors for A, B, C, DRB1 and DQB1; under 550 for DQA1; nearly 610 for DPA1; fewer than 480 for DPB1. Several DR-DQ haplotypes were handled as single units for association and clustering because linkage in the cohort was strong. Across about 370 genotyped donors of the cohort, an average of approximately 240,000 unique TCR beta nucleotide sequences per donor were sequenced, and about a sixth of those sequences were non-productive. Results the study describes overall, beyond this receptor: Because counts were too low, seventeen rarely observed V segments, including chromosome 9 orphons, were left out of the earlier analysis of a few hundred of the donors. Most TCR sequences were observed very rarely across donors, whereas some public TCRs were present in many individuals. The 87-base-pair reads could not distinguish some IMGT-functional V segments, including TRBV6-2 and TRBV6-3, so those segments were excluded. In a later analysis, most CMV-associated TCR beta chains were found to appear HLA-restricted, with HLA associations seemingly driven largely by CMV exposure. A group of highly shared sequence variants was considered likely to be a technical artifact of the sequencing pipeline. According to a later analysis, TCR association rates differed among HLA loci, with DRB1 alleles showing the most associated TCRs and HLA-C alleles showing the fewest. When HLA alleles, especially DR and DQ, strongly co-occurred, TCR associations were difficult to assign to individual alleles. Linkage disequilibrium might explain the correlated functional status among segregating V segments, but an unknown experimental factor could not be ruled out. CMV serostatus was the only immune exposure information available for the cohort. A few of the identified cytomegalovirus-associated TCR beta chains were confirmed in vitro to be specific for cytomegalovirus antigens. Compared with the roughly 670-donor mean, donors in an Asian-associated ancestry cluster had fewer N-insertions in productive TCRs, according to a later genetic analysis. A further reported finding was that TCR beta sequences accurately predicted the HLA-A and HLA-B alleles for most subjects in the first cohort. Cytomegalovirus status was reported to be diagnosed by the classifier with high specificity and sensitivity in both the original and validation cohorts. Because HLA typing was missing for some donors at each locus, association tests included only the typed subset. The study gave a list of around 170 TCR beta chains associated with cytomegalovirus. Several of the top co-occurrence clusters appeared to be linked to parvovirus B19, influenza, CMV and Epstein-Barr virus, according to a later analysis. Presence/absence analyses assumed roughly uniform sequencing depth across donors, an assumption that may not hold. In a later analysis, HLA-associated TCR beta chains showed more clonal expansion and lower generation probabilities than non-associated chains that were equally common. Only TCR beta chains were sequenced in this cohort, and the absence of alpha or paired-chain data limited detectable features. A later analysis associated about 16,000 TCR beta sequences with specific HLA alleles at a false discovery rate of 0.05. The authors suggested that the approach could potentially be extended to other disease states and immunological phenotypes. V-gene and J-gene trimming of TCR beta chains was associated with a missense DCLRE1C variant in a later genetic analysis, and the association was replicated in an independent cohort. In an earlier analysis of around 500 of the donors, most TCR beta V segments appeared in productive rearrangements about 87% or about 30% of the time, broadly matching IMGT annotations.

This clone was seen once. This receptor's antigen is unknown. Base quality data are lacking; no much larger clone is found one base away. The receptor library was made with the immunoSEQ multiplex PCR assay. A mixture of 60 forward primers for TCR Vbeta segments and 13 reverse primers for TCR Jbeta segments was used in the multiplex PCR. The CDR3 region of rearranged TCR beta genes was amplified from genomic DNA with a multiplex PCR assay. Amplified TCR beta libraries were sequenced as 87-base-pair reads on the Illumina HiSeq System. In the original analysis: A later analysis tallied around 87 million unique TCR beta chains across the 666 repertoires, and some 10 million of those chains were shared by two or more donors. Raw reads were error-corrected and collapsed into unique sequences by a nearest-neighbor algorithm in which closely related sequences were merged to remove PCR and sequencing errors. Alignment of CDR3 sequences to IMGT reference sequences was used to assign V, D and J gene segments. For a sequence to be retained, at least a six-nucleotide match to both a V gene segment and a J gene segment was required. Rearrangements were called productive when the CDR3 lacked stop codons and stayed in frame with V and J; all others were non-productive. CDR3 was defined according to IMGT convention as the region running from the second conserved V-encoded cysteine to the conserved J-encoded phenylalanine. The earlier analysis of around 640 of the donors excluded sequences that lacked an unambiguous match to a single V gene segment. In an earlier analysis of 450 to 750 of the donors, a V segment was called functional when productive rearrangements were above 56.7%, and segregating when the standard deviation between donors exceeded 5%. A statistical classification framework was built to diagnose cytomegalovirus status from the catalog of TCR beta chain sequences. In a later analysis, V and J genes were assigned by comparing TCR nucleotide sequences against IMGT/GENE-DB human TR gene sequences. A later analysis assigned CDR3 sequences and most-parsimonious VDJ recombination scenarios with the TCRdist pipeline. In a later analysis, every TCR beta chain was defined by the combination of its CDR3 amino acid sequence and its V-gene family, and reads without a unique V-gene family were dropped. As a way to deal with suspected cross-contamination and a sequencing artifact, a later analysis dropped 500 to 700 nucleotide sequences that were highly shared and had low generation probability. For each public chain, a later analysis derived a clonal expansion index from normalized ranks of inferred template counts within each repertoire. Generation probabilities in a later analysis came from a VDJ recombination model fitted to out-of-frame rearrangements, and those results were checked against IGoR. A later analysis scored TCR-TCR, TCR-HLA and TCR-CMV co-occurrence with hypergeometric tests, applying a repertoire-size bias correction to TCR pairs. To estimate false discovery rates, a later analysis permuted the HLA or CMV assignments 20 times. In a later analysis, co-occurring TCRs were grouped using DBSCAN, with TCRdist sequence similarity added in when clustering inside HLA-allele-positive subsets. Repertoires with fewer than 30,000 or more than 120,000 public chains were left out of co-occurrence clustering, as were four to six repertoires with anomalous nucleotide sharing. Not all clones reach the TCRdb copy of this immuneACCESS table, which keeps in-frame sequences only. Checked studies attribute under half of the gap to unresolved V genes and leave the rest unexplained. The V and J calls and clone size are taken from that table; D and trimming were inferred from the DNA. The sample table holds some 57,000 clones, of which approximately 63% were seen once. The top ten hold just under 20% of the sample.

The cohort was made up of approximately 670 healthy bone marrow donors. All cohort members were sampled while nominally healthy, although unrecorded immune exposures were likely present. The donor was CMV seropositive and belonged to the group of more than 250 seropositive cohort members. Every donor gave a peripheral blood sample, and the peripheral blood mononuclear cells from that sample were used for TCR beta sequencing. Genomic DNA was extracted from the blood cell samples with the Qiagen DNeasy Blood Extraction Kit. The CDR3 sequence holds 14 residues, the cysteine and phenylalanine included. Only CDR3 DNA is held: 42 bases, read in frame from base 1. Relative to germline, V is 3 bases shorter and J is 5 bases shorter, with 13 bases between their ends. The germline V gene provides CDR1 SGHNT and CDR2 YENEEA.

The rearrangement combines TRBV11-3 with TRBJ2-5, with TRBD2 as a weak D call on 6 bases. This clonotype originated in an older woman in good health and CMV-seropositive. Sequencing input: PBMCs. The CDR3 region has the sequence CASSFGGFGETQYF. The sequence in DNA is TGTGCCAGCAGCTTTGGAGGGTTCGGGGAGACCCAGTACTTC. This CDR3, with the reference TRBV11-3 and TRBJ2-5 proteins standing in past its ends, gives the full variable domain EAGVVQSPRYKIIEKKQPVAFWCNPISGHNTLYWYLQNLGQGPELLIRYENEEAVDDSQLPKDRFSAERLKGVDSTLKIQPAELGDSAVYLCASSFGGFGETQYFGPGTRLLVL.